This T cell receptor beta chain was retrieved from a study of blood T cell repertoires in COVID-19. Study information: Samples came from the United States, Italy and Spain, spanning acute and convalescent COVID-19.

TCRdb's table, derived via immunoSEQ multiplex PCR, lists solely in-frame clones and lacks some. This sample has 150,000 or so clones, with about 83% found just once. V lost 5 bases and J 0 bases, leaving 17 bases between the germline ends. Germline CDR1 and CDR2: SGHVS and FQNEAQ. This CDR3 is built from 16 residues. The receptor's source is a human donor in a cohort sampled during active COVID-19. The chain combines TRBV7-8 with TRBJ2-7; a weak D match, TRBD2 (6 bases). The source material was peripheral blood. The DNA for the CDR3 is TGTGCCAGCAGCCCAGTACTGGGGGGATACTCCTACGAGCAGTACTTC. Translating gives CASSPVLGGYSYEQYF. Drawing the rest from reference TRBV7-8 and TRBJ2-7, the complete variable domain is GAGVSQSPRYKVAKRGQDVALRCDPISGHVSLFWYQQALGQGPEFLTYFQNEAQLDKSGLPSDRFFAERPEGSVSTLKIQRTQQEDSAVYLCASSPVLGGYSYEQYFGPGTRLTVT.